The 30 T cell receptor beta chains listed next were all sequenced from one sample in a study of T-cell memory formation after mild COVID-19. TCRdb reprocessed the 5' RACE reads with MiXCR, giving one entry per CDR3 protein. The data contain 110,000 to 150,000 distinct CDR3 sequences, 25% of them singletons. The sequencing sample was made of PBMCs or a T cell subset sorted from them (not recorded which). The receptors were sampled from an adult woman who had mild COVID-19 (a few samples of this study predate the infection). Cell type and time point are not known.

In its sample, this clonotype was seen many times. This chain uses TRBV7-2 with TRBJ2-7; D might be TRBD1 or TRBD2, each matching 6 bases. The CDR3 consists of 17 residues. Trimming stripped 1 base from V and 6 bases from J, with 22 bases between. Germline V lookup: CDR1 SGHTA, CDR2 FQGNSA. CDR3 amino acids: CASSLGLGGGDRPEQYF. Written as DNA, the CDR3 is TGTGCCAGCAGCTTAGGGTTGGGGGGCGGTGATCGCCCCGAGCAGTACTTC.

This clonotype was counted between two and nine times. This rearrangement joins TRBV11-2 to TRBJ1-5, with 10 bases identical to TRBD1. The germline V gene encodes CDR1 SGHAT and CDR2 FQNNGV. This CDR3 comprises 16 residues. V gave up 5 bases and J gave up 0 bases; unmatched junction bases: 4. In nucleotides, the CDR3 is TGTGCCAGCAGCCTAGGGACAGGGGATAGCAATCAGCCCCAGCATTTT. Encoded protein: CASSLGTGDSNQPQHF.

This clonotype was recorded a few times. The chain has TRBV6-5 and TRBJ2-3; unclear D gene. CDR1 and CDR2 from the germline V gene are MNHEY and SVGAGI. The germline V and J ends were trimmed by 5 bases and 5 bases, with 11 bases remaining between them. The CDR3 spans 13 residues. The CDR3 is CASSRFSGDTQYF. The CDR3 DNA follows: TGTGCCAGCAGTCGGTTCTCCGGAGATACGCAGTATTTT.

The J gene is TRBJ2-2, the V gene TRBV5-4; D call uncertain. Germline assignment: CDR1 SGHNT and CDR2 YYREEE (reference sequence). The CDR3 is made up of 14 amino acids. The V end lost 0 bases, the J end lost 0 bases, and 3 bases lay between the germline ends. CDR3 sequence: CASSLATNTGELFF. The DNA of the CDR3 is TGTGCCAGCAGCTTGGCTACGAACACCGGGGAGCTGTTTTTT.

Only a few counts were recorded for this clonotype. V is TRBV7-6 and J is TRBJ1-1; D is perhaps TRBD1 (5 bases). The germline V gene encodes CDR1 SGHVS and CDR2 FNYEAQ. The V end lost 4 bases, the J end lost 3 bases, and 18 bases lay between the germline ends. CDR3 length equals 16 residues. CDR3 sequence: CASSSGPAARDTEAFF. The CDR3 coding sequence is TGTGCCAGCAGCTCCGGGCCCGCAGCCAGGGACACTGAAGCTTTCTTT.

V is TRBV7-9 and J is TRBJ2-5; D perhaps matches TRBD1 (6 bases). CDR1 and CDR2 (germline): SEHNR, FQNEAQ (reference sequence). V was pared by 4 bases and J by 0 bases, with 21 bases between. CDR3 length: 18 amino acids. Here the CDR3 DNA reads TGTGCCAGCAGCTCCGGTGGAGCTGCCAGGGGAAACCAAGAGACCCAGTACTTC. It encodes CASSSGGAARGNQETQYF.

This clonotype was counted between two and nine times. The chain links TRBV6-4 to TRBJ2-1, with 8 bases aligning to TRBD1. V lost 0 bases, J lost 8 bases, and 9 bases stayed unmatched. The CDR3 spans 16 residues. Germline values: CDR1 MRHNA, CDR2 SNTAGT. The CDR3 coding sequence is TGTGCCAGCAGTGACTCTGGAGACAGGGGTTCAGATGAGCAGTTCTTC. Amino acid sequence: CASSDSGDRGSDEQFF.

The V and J genes are TRBV7-9 and TRBJ1-1; TRBD1 aligns across 7 bases. V was clipped by 3 bases and J by 7 bases; unmatched bases: 8. The CDR3 loop spans 14 amino acids. The germline gives CDR1 SEHNR, CDR2 FQNEAQ (reference sequence). CDR3: CASSFGGAGGEAFF. CDR3 DNA sequence: TGTGCCAGCAGCTTTGGAGGGGCAGGGGGTGAAGCTTTCTTT.

The chain joins TRBV24-1 to TRBJ2-7; TRBD1 matches 9 bases. There are 14 residues in the CDR3. V was pared by 5 bases and J by 3 bases, with 4 bases of the junction left unmatched. Germline lookup yields CDR1 KGHDR and CDR2 SFDVKD. CDR3 in amino acids: CATSGKTGGYEQYF. CDR3 DNA: TGTGCCACCAGTGGAAAGACAGGGGGCTACGAGCAGTACTTC.

The genes are TRBV19 and TRBJ1-2; tentatively, D is TRBD1 (6 bases). Germline CDR1 is LNHDA and CDR2 is SQIVND (reference sequence). This CDR3 is 15 amino acids long. Trimming removed 6 bases from V and 6 bases from J, with 20 bases in between. CDR3 coding DNA: TGTGCCAGTAGCCTTTGGGACAAAGCTATGGATGGCTACACCTTC. It encodes CASSLWDKAMDGYTF.

This clonotype showed up just a few times. The rearrangement joins TRBV7-9 to TRBJ2-1, with D uncertain. Looked up from germline, CDR1 is SEHNR and CDR2 is FQNEAQ (reference sequence). This CDR3 is built from 16 residues. Trimming stripped 4 bases from V and 0 bases from J, with 13 bases between. The CDR3 protein is CASSSSTLSSYNEQFF. The CDR3, as DNA: TGTGCCAGCAGCTCCTCGACCCTAAGCTCCTACAATGAGCAGTTCTTC.

The chain carries TRBV3-1 and TRBJ2-1, with 11 bases aligning to TRBD2. The J segment lost 4 bases and the V segment lost 3 bases, leaving 11 bases of the junction unmatched. The CDR3 has 18 amino acids. CDR1 is LGHDT and CDR2 is YNNKEL in the germline V gene (reference sequence). This chain's CDR3 is CASSQKPRLAGGYNEQFF. The CDR3 bases are TGTGCCAGCAGCCAGAAACCCCGGCTAGCGGGAGGATACAATGAGCAGTTCTTC.

The sample holds many counts of this clonotype. The J gene is TRBJ1-1, the V gene TRBV5-1, with TRBD1 identical over 9 bases. Trimming at V came to 5 bases and at J to 4 bases, leaving 15 bases not matched to a gene. Germline lookup yields CDR1 SGHRS and CDR2 YFSETQ. CDR3 length equals 17 residues. CDR3 in DNA: TGCGCCAGCAGACGTTGGGGTGCCTCGGGACAGGGCACTGAAGCTTTCTTT. Amino acids: CASRRWGASGQGTEAFF.

This clonotype was found a few times. This rearrangement joins TRBV29-1 to TRBJ2-5; D call uncertain. Looked up from germline, CDR1 is SQVTM and CDR2 is ANQGSEA. Deletions cut 5 bases from V and 1 base from J, with 8 bases between. CDR3 length: 12 amino acids. CDR3 DNA sequence: TGCAGCGTTCATTCGGGCCAAGAGACCCAGTACTTC. This codes for CSVHSGQETQYF.

The rearrangement uses TRBV15 and TRBJ2-1; D unclear. Germline assignment: CDR1 LNHNV and CDR2 YYDKDF (reference sequence). This CDR3 region has 14 residues. Trimming left V 7 bases short and J 4 bases short, with 14 bases between. The CDR3 sequence: CATMDHATYNEQFF. The CDR3 bases are TGTGCCACCATGGACCACGCGACTTACAATGAGCAGTTCTTC.

The chain links TRBV18 to TRBJ2-1; the match to TRBD1 covers 11 bases. After removal of 6 bases from V and 4 bases from J, the junction contained 14 bases not matched to a gene. The CDR3 sequence is 18 residues long. Germline CDR1 reads KGHSH; CDR2 reads LQKENI. In DNA, the CDR3 is TGTGCCAGCTCGGACCAGGATATTTGGGACAGGGGGTACAATGAGCAGTTCTTC. Its protein is CASSDQDIWDRGYNEQFF.

The rearrangement joins TRBV5-6 to TRBJ2-3; TRBD2 agrees at 11 bases. CDR1 is SGHDT and CDR2 is YYEEEE in the germline V gene. The CDR3 runs 17 residues. V lost 2 bases and J lost 2; bases outside the gene matches: 7. The CDR3 region is CASSFVVAGGITDTQYF. DNA for the CDR3: TGTGCCAGCAGCTTCGTGGTAGCGGGGGGGATCACAGATACGCAGTATTTT.

This clonotype was seen a few times. This sequence joins TRBV9 and TRBJ2-1; D is undetermined. The germline V gene has CDR1 SGDLS and CDR2 YYNGEE. The V gene lost 3 bases and the J gene lost 11 bases, with 6 bases spanning the gap. This CDR3 contains 10 residues. The CDR3 loop is CASSGDKQFF. The CDR3 DNA reads as TGTGCCAGCAGCGGTGATAAGCAGTTCTTC.

This clonotype came up many times. V and J are TRBV15 and TRBJ2-1; 10 bases line up with TRBD1. The CDR3 loop spans 16 amino acids. V shed 1 base, J shed 4 bases, and the junction held 4 bases outside the gene matches. Germline V CDR1 and CDR2: LNHNV, YYDKDF (reference sequence). The CDR3 sequence: CATSRGGTGVYNEQFF. CDR3 sequence (DNA): TGTGCCACCAGCAGAGGGGGGACAGGGGTGTACAATGAGCAGTTCTTC.

In its sample, this clonotype was seen a few times. V gene TRBV15 combines with J gene TRBJ1-1; 9 bases fit TRBD1. V lost 5 bases and J lost 3; bases outside the gene matches: 4. The CDR3 extends over 14 amino acids. Germline loops: CDR1 LNHNV, CDR2 YYDKDF (reference sequence). The chain's CDR3 is CATSGGQGYTEAFF. The CDR3 nucleotides are TGTGCCACCAGCGGAGGACAGGGGTACACTGAAGCTTTCTTT.

The V and J genes are TRBV27 and TRBJ2-1; D unclear. The CDR3 sequence is 13 residues long. The V and J ends lost 2 bases and 7 bases respectively, with 9 bases between them. CDR1 and CDR2 (germline): MNHEY, SMNVEV (reference sequence). CDR3 bases: TGTGCCAGCAGTTTAGGAGTACCAAATGAGCAGTTCTTC. Residues: CASSLGVPNEQFF.

This clonotype was observed a handful of times. The chain combines TRBV4-1 with TRBJ1-1, with 7 bases that match TRBD1. CDR3 size: 12 residues. Germline V lookup: CDR1 MGHRA, CDR2 YSYEKL. The ends lost 3 bases at V and 6 bases at J; junction bases unmatched: 1. The CDR3 nucleotides read TGCGCCAGCAGCCAGCAGGGGGCTGAAGCTTTCTTT. As protein: CASSQQGAEAFF.

The J gene is TRBJ2-4, the V gene TRBV6-2 or TRBV6-3; 8 bases are a match to TRBD2. CDR1 and CDR2 (germline): MNHEY, SVGEGT. The CDR3 extends over 14 amino acids. Trimming removed 4 bases from V and 8 bases from J; junction bases left unmatched: 7. The CDR3 bases are TGTGCCAGCAGTTCGCTCAGCGGGAGAGACATTCAGTACTTC. Its protein is CASSSLSGRDIQYF.

The V gene is TRBV29-1, the J gene TRBJ2-3; 16 bases are a match to TRBD2. The CDR3 spans 15 residues. From germline, CDR1 is SQVTM and CDR2 ANQGSEA. The trim removed 7 bases at V and 3 bases at J, leaving 4 bases unmatched. This CDR3 is CSAPGLAGGTDTQYF. The CDR3 nucleotides are TGCAGCGCACCGGGACTAGCGGGAGGGACAGATACGCAGTATTTT.

The CDR3 DNA reads TGTGCCAGCAGCGTAGGGGGGGGTCTGTTGAATGAGCAGTTCTTC. This sequence encodes CASSVGGGLLNEQFF. The chain is built from TRBV9 and TRBJ2-1; TRBD2 matches at 7 bases. This CDR3 contains 15 residues. CDR1 SGDLS and CDR2 YYNGEE come from the germline V gene. The V gene end was trimmed by 0 bases and the J gene end by 7 bases; junction bases not matched to a gene: 7.

J is TRBJ2-7 and V is TRBV9, with D maybe TRBD1 (5 bases). Germline V gene data show CDR1 as SGDLS and CDR2 as YYNGEE. V lost 5 bases and J 0 bases, leaving 6 bases between the germline ends. CDR3 length equals 12 residues. The CDR3 sequence is CASRGDSYEQYF. CDR3 sequence (DNA): TGTGCCAGCAGAGGGGACTCCTACGAGCAGTACTTC.

Only a few counts were recorded for this clonotype. The chain carries TRBV5-5 and TRBJ2-7, with TRBD1 matching 8 bases. This CDR3 has 16 amino acids. CDR1 and CDR2 (germline): SGHKS, YYEKEE (reference sequence). The V segment lost 1 base and the J segment 5 bases; nucleotides outside the gene matches: 11. This chain's CDR3 is CASSLPETGVTDEQYF. The DNA of the CDR3 is TGTGCCAGCAGCTTGCCCGAGACAGGGGTTACCGACGAGCAGTACTTC.

V usage is TRBV6-5 and J usage is TRBJ1-1; D is unresolved. CDR3 length equals 15 residues. The V gene's germline CDR1 is MNHEY and CDR2 SVGAGI. Trimming removed 5 bases from V and 3 bases from J, with 16 bases in between. CDR3 in amino acids: CASSPSKRLYTEAFF. The CDR3, as DNA: TGTGCCAGCAGTCCTAGTAAAAGGCTGTACACTGAAGCTTTCTTT.

This chain joins TRBV7-6 and TRBJ2-3, with D perhaps matching TRBD2 (6 bases). The CDR3 totals 13 residues. Trimming took 5 bases from V and 2 from J, leaving 8 bases between them. Germline V gives CDR1 SGHVS, CDR2 FNYEAQ. The CDR3 sequence is CASSRGVTDTQYF. As DNA, the CDR3 is TGTGCCAGCAGCCGCGGGGTCACAGATACGCAGTATTTT.

This chain joins TRBV14 and TRBJ2-7; TRBD1 might be the D (5 bases). Germline-derived CDR1 and CDR2 are SGHDN and FVKESK. This CDR3 region has 14 residues. V gave up 6 bases and J gave up 0 bases, with 12 bases separating them. CDR3 protein: CASRPDSHSYEQYF. CDR3 sequence (DNA): TGTGCCAGCAGACCTGACAGCCACTCCTACGAGCAGTACTTC.